This passage covers 10 T cell receptor beta chains from one sample sequenced in a study of siplizumab effects on memory and regulatory T cells. Only in-frame clones appear in the TCRdb table, and some are missing; sequencing was by immunoSEQ multiplex PCR. The sample carries 90,000 to 150,000 clones, 90% to 95% recorded once. Material for sequencing was non-Treg CD4+ T cells sorted from blood. Source of these receptors: a human donor in good health.

This chain connects TRBV2 to TRBJ2-3, with D perhaps matching TRBD2 (5 bases). There are 14 residues in the CDR3. Germline values: CDR1 SNHLY, CDR2 FYNNEI. The V and J ends lost 2 bases and 2 bases respectively, with 8 bases between them. The DNA for the CDR3 is TGTGCCAGCAGTGAATCAGCGGACACAGATACGCAGTATTTT. Translating gives CASSESADTDTQYF.

The V gene is TRBV18, the J gene TRBJ2-1; no clear D. V gave up 3 bases and J gave up 5 bases, with 11 bases separating them. This CDR3 has 14 amino acids. The V gene's germline CDR1 is KGHSH and CDR2 LQKENI. CDR3 DNA sequence: TGTGCCAGCTCACCGCCGACCGCTAACAATGAGCAGTTCTTC. Encoded protein: CASSPPTANNEQFF.

V gene TRBV19 combines with J gene TRBJ1-3, with D possibly being TRBD1 (5 bases). CDR1 and CDR2 (germline): LNHDA, SQIVND (reference sequence). Between the trimmed V and J ends, which lost 5 bases and 5 bases, there was a span of 10 bases. The CDR3 length is 13 residues. The CDR3 nucleotides read TGTGCCAGTAGTTGGGACCGCAGAAACACCATATATTTT. Protein: CASSWDRRNTIYF. The whole variable domain, remainder taken from reference TRBV19 and TRBJ1-3, is DGGITQSPKYLFRKEGQNVTLSCEQNLNHDAMYWYRQDPGQGLRLIYYSQIVNDFQKGDIAEGYSVSREKKESFPLTVTSAQKNPTAFYLCASSWDRRNTIYFGEGSWLTVV.

The rearrangement links TRBV27 to TRBJ1-1, with a possible D match to TRBD1 (5 bases). The CDR3 runs to 16 residues. Germline CDR1 is MNHEY and CDR2 is SMNVEV (reference sequence). V lost 7 bases, J lost 10 bases, and 28 bases lay in between. The CDR3 sequence is CASTRLNRTGGKGAFF. CDR3 bases: TGTGCCAGCACTAGGCTTAACAGGACGGGGGGAAAGGGAGCTTTCTTT.

This chain links TRBV5-1 with TRBJ2-5; D may match TRBD1 or TRBD2 (5 bases each). The germline V gene encodes CDR1 SGHRS and CDR2 YFSETQ. CDR3 length: 15 residues. The V end lost 4 bases, the J end lost 3 bases, and 16 bases lay between the germline ends. CDR3 sequence: CASSIFPRDEETQYF. Here the CDR3 DNA reads TGCGCCAGCAGCATCTTCCCCCGGGACGAAGAGACCCAGTACTTC.

J is TRBJ2-7 and V is TRBV11-2; perhaps TRBD2 as D (5 bases). V lost 0 bases to trimming and J lost 2 bases, with 20 bases between them. Germline CDR1 is SGHAT and CDR2 is FQNNGV. The CDR3 covers 18 residues. The CDR3 here is CASSLDWATKGDPYEQYF. DNA of the CDR3: TGTGCCAGCAGCTTAGATTGGGCCACAAAGGGAGACCCCTACGAGCAGTACTTC.

This clone has only a few counts. The chain uses TRBV10-3 and TRBJ1-2; D may be TRBD1 (6 bases). With 3 bases removed from V and 3 bases from J, the gap between germline ends came to 14 bases. This CDR3 has 15 residues. Germline V CDR1 and CDR2: ENHRY, SYGVKD. This CDR3 is CAISDVVQGYYGYTF. The DNA for the CDR3 is TGTGCCATCAGTGATGTAGTACAGGGATACTATGGCTACACCTTC.

This chain joins TRBV9 and TRBJ2-7; tentative D call: TRBD1 (6 bases). The CDR3 covers 14 residues. Trimming pared 0 bases from V and 2 bases from J, leaving 9 bases between. CDR1 is SGDLS and CDR2 is YYNGEE in the germline V gene. CDR3 sequence reads: CASSVGTETYEQYF. Written as DNA, the CDR3 is TGTGCCAGCAGCGTAGGGACAGAAACCTACGAGCAGTACTTC.

V is TRBV28 and J is TRBJ2-7; no clear D gene. From germline, CDR1 is MDHEN and CDR2 SYDVKM. The germline V and J ends were trimmed by 8 bases and 2 bases, with 16 bases remaining between them. The CDR3 runs to 14 residues. In DNA form, the CDR3 reads TGTGCCAGCGGAAGACGGACCCAAGCCTACGAGCAGTACTTC. Protein product: CASGRRTQAYEQYF.

This chain links TRBV5-3 with TRBJ2-7; D might be TRBD2 (5 bases). TRBV5-3 is annotated as an ORF whose role is uncertain. V was cut by 0 bases and J by 2 bases, with 9 bases left in between. This CDR3 has 14 amino acids. This chain's CDR3 is CARSLGPTTYEQYF. CDR3 bases: TGTGCCAGAAGCTTGGGACCGACTACCTACGAGCAGTACTTC.